The rows below give T cell receptor beta chains drawn from one sample of a study of beta chain features in type 1 diabetes. The table came from immunoSEQ multiplex PCR; TCRdb's copy has only in-frame clones and leaves some out. The sample lists roughly 280,000 clones, less than 30% occurring once. Sample: naive CD4+ T cells from blood. These receptors were obtained from a woman aged 25 to 45 with type 1 diabetes. Both conserved end residues are part of each CDR3. The order of the fields is CDR3 length, J gene, V gene, clone size, CDR3 protein. Size values are once, few and many counts, or a class for expanded clones, and some rows have none.

15,TRBJ2-3,TRBV7-9,NA,CASSLIDWGTDTQYF
15,TRBJ2-3,TRBV7-6,NA,CASSSGSGRTDTQYF
12,TRBJ1-2,TRBV2,NA,CASSRQGSGYTF
13,TRBJ2-5,TRBV29-1,NA,CSVVTGGQETQYF
15,TRBJ2-3,TRBV18,NA,CASSQTSDSTDTQYF
15,TRBJ2-3,TRBV4-1,few,CASSQGLAQGDTQYF
15,TRBJ1-4,TRBV6-6,few,CASRQPGHRNEKLFF
15,TRBJ1-4,TRBV30,NA,CAWKGPGGTYEKLFF
12,TRBJ1-1,TRBV19,NA,CASADRLSEAFF
15,TRBJ2-1,TRBV28,NA,CASSPSDREDNEQFF
14,TRBJ2-7,TRBV4-1,NA,CASSQRGKKDEQYF
15,TRBJ2-3,TRBV4-2,NA,CASSKGDRDTDTQYF
16,TRBJ1-2,TRBV9,NA,CASSVGGQGANYGYTF
13,TRBJ1-1,TRBV29-1,few,CSVRGTLNTEAFF
16,TRBJ2-1,TRBV30,NA,CAWSTGLAGGGDEQFF